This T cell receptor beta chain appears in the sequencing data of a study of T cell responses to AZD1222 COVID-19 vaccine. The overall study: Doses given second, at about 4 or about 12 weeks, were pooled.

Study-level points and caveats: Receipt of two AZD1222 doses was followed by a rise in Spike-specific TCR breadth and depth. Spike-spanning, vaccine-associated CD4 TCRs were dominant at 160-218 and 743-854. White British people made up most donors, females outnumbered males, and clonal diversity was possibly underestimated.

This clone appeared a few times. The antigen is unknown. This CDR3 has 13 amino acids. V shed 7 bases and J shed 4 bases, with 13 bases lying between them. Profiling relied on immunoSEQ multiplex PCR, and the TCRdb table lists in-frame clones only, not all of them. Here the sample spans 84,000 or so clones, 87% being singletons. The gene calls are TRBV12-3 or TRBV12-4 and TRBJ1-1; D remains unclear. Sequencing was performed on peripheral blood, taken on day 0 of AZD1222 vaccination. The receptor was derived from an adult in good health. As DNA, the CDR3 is TGTGCCAGCACCTCGCAGACGAGCACTGAAGCTTTCTTT. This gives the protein CASTSQTSTEAFF.